The 5 T cell receptor beta chains below were found in one sample sequenced in a study of CD8+ T cells in alopecia areata. Sequencing templates came from extracted RNA that was reverse transcribed into cDNA. Libraries were prepared by immunoSEQ multiplex PCR; TCRdb keeps only in-frame clonotypes and omits some of them. The sample yields fewer than 250,000 clones, 40% to 45% seen once. Treatment given: oral pan-JAK inhibitor, 5-10 mg twice daily. The specimen was CD4+ T cells sorted from blood, collected around week 36, from a patient treated with tofacitinib. All receptors come from a human donor with alopecia areata.

The chain is built from TRBV5-4 and TRBJ2-3; the match to TRBD2 covers 9 bases. The germline V gene has CDR1 SGHNT and CDR2 YYREEE (reference sequence). The CDR3 covers 15 residues. V was clipped by 4 bases and J by 0 bases; unmatched bases: 3. The CDR3 spells CASSVSGSSTDTQYF. The CDR3 DNA is TGTGCCAGCAGCGTTAGCGGGAGTAGCACAGATACGCAGTATTTT.

This chain connects TRBV16 to TRBJ2-7; no definite D call. CDR1 and CDR2 from the germline V gene are KGHSY and FQNENV. This CDR3 comprises 13 residues. The V end was cut by 0 bases, the J end by 7 bases, with 10 bases between. DNA of the CDR3: TGTGCCAGCAGCCAATCCACAGTTTCTGAGCAGTACTTC. This sequence encodes CASSQSTVSEQYF.

This clone was seen a single time. The V gene is TRBV5-1, the J gene TRBJ2-1, with D tentatively TRBD1 or TRBD2 (5 bases each). The CDR3 has 12 amino acids. Germline loops: CDR1 SGHRS, CDR2 YFSETQ. V lost 1 base, J lost 8 bases, and 7 bases lay in between. CDR3 protein: CASSLMGDEQFF. The DNA of the CDR3 is TGCGCCAGCAGCTTGATGGGGGATGAGCAGTTCTTC.

V and J are TRBV11-2 and TRBJ1-2, with TRBD1 as a possible D gene (5 bases). Germline V gene data show CDR1 as SGHAT and CDR2 as FQNNGV. The CDR3 contains 14 residues. Trimming took 6 bases from V and 4 from J, leaving 15 bases between them. In DNA, the CDR3 is TGTGCCAGCAGGCATAACAGGAAACCCTATGGCTACACCTTC. It yields the protein CASRHNRKPYGYTF.

The chain combines TRBV30 with TRBJ2-7, with D tentatively TRBD2 (6 bases). The CDR3 contains 14 residues. Looked up from germline, CDR1 is GTSNPN and CDR2 is SVGIG (reference sequence). Trimming removed 2 bases from V and 3 bases from J, with 14 bases in between. The CDR3: CAWSLSGSSYEQYF. The CDR3 DNA reads TGTGCCTGGAGTTTATCCGGGAGTAGCTACGAGCAGTACTTC. Drawing the rest from reference TRBV30 and TRBJ2-7, the complete variable domain is SQTIHQWPATLVQPVGSPLSLECTVEGTSNPNLYWYRQAAGRGLQLLFYSVGIGQISSEVPQNLSASRPQDRQFILSSKKLLLSDSGFYLCAWSLSGSSYEQYFGPGTRLTVT.